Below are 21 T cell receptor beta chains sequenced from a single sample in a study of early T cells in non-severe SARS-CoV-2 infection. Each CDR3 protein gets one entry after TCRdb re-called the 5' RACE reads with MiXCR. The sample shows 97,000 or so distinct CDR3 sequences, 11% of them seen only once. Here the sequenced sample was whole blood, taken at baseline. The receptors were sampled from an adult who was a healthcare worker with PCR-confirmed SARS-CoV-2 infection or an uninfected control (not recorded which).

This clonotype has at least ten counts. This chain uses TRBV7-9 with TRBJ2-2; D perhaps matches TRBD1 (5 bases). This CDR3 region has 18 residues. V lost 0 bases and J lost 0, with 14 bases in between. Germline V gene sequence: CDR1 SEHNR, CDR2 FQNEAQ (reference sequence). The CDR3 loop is CASSLAAGYNSNTGELFF. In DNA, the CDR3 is TGTGCCAGCAGCTTAGCAGCAGGGTACAATTCGAACACCGGGGAGCTGTTTTTT. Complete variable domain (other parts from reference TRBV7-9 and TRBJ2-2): DTGVSQNPRHKITKRGQNVTFRCDPISEHNRLYWYRQTLGQGPEFLTYFQNEAQLEKSRLLSDRFSAERPKGSFSTLEIQRTEQGDSAMYLCASSLAAGYNSNTGELFFGEGSRLTVL.

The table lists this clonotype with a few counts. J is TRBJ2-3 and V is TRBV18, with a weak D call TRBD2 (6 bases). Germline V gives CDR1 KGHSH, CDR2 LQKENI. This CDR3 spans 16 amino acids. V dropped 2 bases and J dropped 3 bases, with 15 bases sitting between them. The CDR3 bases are TGTGCCAGCTCACCATTGCCTAGCGCCTGGACAGATACGCAGTATTTT. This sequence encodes CASSPLPSAWTDTQYF.

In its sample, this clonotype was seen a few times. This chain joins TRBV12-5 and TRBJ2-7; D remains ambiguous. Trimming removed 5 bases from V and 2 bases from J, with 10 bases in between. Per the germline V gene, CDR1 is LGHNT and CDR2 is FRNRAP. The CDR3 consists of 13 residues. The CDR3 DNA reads TGTGCTAGTGGTCCCCCGGACCCCTACGAGCAGTACTTC. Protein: CASGPPDPYEQYF.

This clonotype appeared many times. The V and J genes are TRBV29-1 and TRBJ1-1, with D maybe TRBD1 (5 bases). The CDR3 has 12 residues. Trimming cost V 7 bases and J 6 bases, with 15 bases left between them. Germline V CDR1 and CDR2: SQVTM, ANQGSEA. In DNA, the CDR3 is TGCAGCGGGGGGTGGGCTGGAGCTGAAGCTTTCTTT. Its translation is CSGGWAGAEAFF.

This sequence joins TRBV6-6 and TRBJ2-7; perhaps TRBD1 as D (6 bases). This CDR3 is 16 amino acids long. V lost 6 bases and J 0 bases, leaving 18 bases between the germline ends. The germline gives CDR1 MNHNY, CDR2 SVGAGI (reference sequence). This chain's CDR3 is CASRSTTGQHSYEQYF. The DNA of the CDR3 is TGTGCCAGCAGGTCAACAACGGGACAACACTCCTACGAGCAGTACTTC.

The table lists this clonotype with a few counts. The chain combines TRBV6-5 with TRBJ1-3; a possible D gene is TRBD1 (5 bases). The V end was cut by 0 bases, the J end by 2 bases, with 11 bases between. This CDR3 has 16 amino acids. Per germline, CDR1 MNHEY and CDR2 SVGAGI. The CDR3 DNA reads TGTGCCAGCAGTTACTCGCACAGGCAGCCTGGAAACACCATATATTTT. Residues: CASSYSHRQPGNTIYF.

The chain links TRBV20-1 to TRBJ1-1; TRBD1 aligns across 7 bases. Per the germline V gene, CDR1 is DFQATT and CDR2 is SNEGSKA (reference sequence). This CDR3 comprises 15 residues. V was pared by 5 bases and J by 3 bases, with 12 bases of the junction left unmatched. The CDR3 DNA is TGCAGTGCTCATAAAATCACAGGGGCGTACACTGAAGCTTTCTTT. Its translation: CSAHKITGAYTEAFF.

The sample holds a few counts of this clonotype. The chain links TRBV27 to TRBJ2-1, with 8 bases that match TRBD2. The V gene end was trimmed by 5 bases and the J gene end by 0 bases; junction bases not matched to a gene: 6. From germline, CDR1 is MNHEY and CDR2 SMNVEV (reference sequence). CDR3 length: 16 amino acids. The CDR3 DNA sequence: TGTGCCAGCAGTCGGGCCGGGACTAGCTCCTACAATGAGCAGTTCTTC. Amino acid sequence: CASSRAGTSSYNEQFF.

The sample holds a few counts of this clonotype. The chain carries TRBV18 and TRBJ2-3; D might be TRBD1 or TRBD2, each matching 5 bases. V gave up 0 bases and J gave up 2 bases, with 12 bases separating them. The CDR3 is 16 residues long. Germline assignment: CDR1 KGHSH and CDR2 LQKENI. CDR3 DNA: TGTGCCAGCTCACCACCGGGGACGGACTTCACAGATACGCAGTATTTT. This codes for CASSPPGTDFTDTQYF.

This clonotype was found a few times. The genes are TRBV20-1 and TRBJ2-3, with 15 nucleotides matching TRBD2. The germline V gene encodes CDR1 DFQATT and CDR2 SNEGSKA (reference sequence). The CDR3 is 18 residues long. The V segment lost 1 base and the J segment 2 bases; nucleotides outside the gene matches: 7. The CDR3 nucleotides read TGCAGTGCTAGAGTCGGGACTAGCGGGGGGTCCTCCACAGATACGCAGTATTTT. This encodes CSARVGTSGGSSTDTQYF.

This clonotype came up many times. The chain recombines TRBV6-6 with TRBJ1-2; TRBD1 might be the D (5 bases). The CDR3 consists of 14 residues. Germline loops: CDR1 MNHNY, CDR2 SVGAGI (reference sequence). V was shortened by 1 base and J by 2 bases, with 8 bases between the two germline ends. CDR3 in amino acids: CASSYFPGNYGYTF. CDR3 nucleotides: TGTGCCAGCAGTTACTTCCCAGGGAACTATGGCTACACCTTC.

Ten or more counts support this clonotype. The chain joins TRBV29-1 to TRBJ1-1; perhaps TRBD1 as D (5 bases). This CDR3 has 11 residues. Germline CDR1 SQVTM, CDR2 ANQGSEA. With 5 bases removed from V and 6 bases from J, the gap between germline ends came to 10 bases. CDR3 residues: CSVLGAAEAFF. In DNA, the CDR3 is TGCAGCGTTTTAGGGGCCGCTGAAGCTTTCTTT.

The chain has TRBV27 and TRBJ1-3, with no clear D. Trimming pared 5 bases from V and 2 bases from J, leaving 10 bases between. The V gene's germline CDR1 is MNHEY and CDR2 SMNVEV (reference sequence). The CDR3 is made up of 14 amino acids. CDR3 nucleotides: TGTGCCAGCAGTCCCTCCCCACCTGGAAACACCATATATTTT. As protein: CASSPSPPGNTIYF.

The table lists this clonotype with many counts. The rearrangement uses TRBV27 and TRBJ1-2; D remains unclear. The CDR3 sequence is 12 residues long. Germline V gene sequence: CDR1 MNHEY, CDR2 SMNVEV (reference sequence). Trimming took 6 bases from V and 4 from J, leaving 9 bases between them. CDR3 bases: TGTGCCAGCAGAGACACGATCTATGGCTACACCTTC. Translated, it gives CASRDTIYGYTF.

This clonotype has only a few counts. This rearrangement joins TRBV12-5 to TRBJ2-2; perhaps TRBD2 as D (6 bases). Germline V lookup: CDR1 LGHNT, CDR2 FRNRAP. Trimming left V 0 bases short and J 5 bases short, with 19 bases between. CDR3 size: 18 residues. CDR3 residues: CASGLVLGGARPTGELFF. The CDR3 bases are TGTGCTAGTGGTTTGGTACTAGGAGGGGCCCGACCTACCGGGGAGCTGTTTTTT.

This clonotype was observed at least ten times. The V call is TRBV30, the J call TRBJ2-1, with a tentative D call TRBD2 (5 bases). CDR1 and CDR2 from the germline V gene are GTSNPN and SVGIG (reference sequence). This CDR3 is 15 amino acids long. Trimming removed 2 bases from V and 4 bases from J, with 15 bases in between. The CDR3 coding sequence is TGTGCCTGGAGTAAGCCAGCGGAAAGATACAATGAGCAGTTCTTC. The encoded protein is CAWSKPAERYNEQFF.

CDR3 DNA: TGTGCCAGTAGTCTCTTATCGGGGAGATCAACCTACGAGCAGTACTTC. Its protein product is CASSLLSGRSTYEQYF. The gene calls are TRBV19 and TRBJ2-7; D possibly corresponds to TRBD2 (5 bases). This CDR3 spans 16 amino acids. The germline V gene has CDR1 LNHDA and CDR2 SQIVND (reference sequence). V shed 5 bases and J shed 2 bases, with 19 bases lying between them.

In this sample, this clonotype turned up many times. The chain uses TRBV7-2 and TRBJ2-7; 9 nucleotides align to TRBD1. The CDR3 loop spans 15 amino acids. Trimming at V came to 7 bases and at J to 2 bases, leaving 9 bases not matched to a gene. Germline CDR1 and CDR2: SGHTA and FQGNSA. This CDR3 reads CASTETGTGTYEQYF. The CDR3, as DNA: TGTGCCAGCACCGAGACCGGGACAGGGACCTACGAGCAGTACTTC.

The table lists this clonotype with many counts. CDR3 coding DNA: TGCGCCAGCAGCCTAACGCTAACTAGCGGGAGGGCCCGCAGGGGGGATGAGCAGTTCTTC. Amino acids: CASSLTLTSGRARRGDEQFF. J is TRBJ2-1 and V is TRBV4-3; 13 bases are shared with TRBD2. Germline V gene sequence: CDR1 LGHNA, CDR2 YSLEER. The CDR3 is made up of 20 amino acids. The J segment lost 8 bases and the V segment lost 4 bases, leaving 20 bases of the junction unmatched.

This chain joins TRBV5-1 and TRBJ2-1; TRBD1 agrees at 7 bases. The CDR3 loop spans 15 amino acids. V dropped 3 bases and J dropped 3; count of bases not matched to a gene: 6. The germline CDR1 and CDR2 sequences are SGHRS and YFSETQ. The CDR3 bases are TGCGCCAGCAGCTCACAGGGGCGACACTACAATGAGCAGTTCTTC. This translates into CASSSQGRHYNEQFF.

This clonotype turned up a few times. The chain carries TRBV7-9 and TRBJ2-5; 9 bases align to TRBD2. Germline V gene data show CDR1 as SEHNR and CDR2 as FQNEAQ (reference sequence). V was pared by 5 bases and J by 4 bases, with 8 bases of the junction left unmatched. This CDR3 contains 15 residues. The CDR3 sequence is CASSPEGGGAETQYF. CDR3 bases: TGTGCCAGCAGCCCCGAGGGCGGGGGGGCAGAGACCCAGTACTTC.